The clone carrying this T cell receptor beta chain turned up a few times. The CDR3 is 15 amino acids. Trimming removed 1 base from V and 0 bases from J, with 9 bases in between. Germline V lookup: CDR1 SGHTA, CDR2 FQGNSA. TCRdb re-derived calls from the RT-PCR reads in MiXCR, one entry per CDR3 protein. This table has hundreds of thousands of distinct CDR3 sequences, 11% to 15% appearing once. Source material: memory CD4+ T cells from blood. The chain uses TRBV7-2 and TRBJ1-2; no reliable D call. The clonotype was recovered from a female donor in good health, serving as a healthy control. The CDR3 DNA is TGTGCCAGCAGCTTAGTCGCCAGTGCTAACTATGGCTACACCTTC. Protein sequence: CASSLVASANYGYTF.